Following are 32 T cell receptor beta chains from one sample sequenced in a study of blood T cell repertoires in COVID-19. Repertoires were generated with immunoSEQ multiplex PCR, while TCRdb's copy carries only in-frame clones and drops some. The table has under 300,000 clones, around nine tenths seen once. Sequencing was done on a sample of PBMCs or T cells enriched from blood (not recorded which). Source of these receptors: a woman younger than 30 who had recovered from COVID-19.

CDR3 DNA sequence: TGTGCCAGCAGCACTCGGACTAATAATGAGCAGTTCTTC. It codes for CASSTRTNNEQFF. This sequence joins TRBV7-9 and TRBJ2-1; TRBD2 is a possible D gene (6 bases). Germline V CDR1 and CDR2: SEHNR, FQNEAQ (reference sequence). CDR3 length: 13 amino acids. V gave up 5 bases and J gave up 7 bases, with 12 bases separating them.

The chain carries TRBV4-1 and TRBJ2-3, with TRBD1 identical over 9 bases. This CDR3 has 14 amino acids. Germline-derived CDR1 and CDR2 are MGHRA and YSYEKL. V dropped 4 bases and J dropped 6; count of bases not matched to a gene: 5. CDR3 sequence reads: CASSRGQGWDTQYF. Here the CDR3 DNA reads TGCGCCAGCAGCCGCGGACAGGGGTGGGATACGCAGTATTTT.

This clone came up once. The chain has TRBV4-1 and TRBJ1-2; tentative D call: TRBD1 (6 bases). Germline lookup yields CDR1 MGHRA and CDR2 YSYEKL. The CDR3 is 17 residues long. Trimming cost V 2 bases and J 4 bases, with 20 bases left between them. The CDR3: CASSQPRRGLGAYGYTF. CDR3 nucleotides: TGCGCCAGCAGCCAACCTAGGCGGGGGCTAGGAGCCTATGGCTACACCTTC.

The chain carries TRBV12-3 or TRBV12-4 and TRBJ2-5, with 9 bases aligning to TRBD1. V lost 7 bases, J lost 5 bases, and 5 bases stayed unmatched. CDR3 length: 13 residues. CDR3: CASNHRGQETQYF. The CDR3 nucleotides are TGTGCCAGCAACCACAGGGGGCAGGAGACCCAGTACTTC.

In the case of this clone: This specimen includes other DNA sequences encoding the same CDR3. The rearrangement uses TRBV3-1 (or the pseudogene TRBV3-2) and TRBJ1-3; a weak D match, TRBD1 (6 bases). This CDR3 is 15 amino acids long. V gave up 0 bases and J gave up 0 bases, with 6 bases separating them. Per the germline V gene, CDR1 is LGHDT and CDR2 is YNNKEL (reference sequence). The CDR3 DNA is TGTGCCAGCAGCCAAGAAGGGGGCTCTGGAAACACCATATATTTT. Translation gives CASSQEGGSGNTIYF.

V is TRBV6-5 and J is TRBJ2-2; 10 bases are a match to TRBD1. Germline V gene sequence: CDR1 MNHEY, CDR2 SVGAGI. This CDR3 has 15 residues. Germline trimming cut 6 bases from V and 4 bases from J; bases unmatched to any gene: 5. The CDR3 DNA sequence: TGTGCCAGCAGACTCGACAGGGGGCTCACCGGGGAGCTGTTTTTT. Residues: CASRLDRGLTGELFF.

The chain uses TRBV5-1 and TRBJ1-2; no firm D call. CDR1 is SGHRS, CDR2 YFSETQ, per germline. CDR3 length: 14 amino acids. V was clipped by 4 bases and J by 3 bases, with 13 bases between them. CDR3 region: CASSLGGPDYGYTF. In nucleotides, the CDR3 is TGCGCCAGCAGCCTGGGAGGGCCAGACTATGGCTACACCTTC.

The table lists this clone with a count of one. This chain joins TRBV28 and TRBJ1-6, with D perhaps TRBD1 (6 bases). The germline CDR1 and CDR2 sequences are MDHEN and SYDVKM. This CDR3 region has 15 residues. Trimming took 5 bases from V and 10 from J, leaving 18 bases between them. CDR3 bases: TGTGCCAGCAGTCCTACCGACAGGATGGCATCACCCCTCCACTTT. Its translation is CASSPTDRMASPLHF.

The chain carries TRBV6-2 or TRBV6-3 and TRBJ2-3; 7 bases agree with TRBD2. Unmatched junction bases numbered 8, after V lost 5 bases and J lost 0 bases. Per germline, CDR1 MNHEY and CDR2 SVGEGT. This CDR3 region has 16 residues. Here the CDR3 reads CASSPTTSPSTDTQYF. The CDR3 DNA reads TGTGCCAGCAGTCCGACGACTAGCCCAAGCACAGATACGCAGTATTTT.

A single count supports this clone. J is TRBJ2-7 and V is TRBV10-3; D is possibly TRBD2 (5 bases). This CDR3 comprises 13 residues. Per the germline V gene, CDR1 is ENHRY and CDR2 is SYGVKD. The V gene lost 5 bases and the J gene lost 0 bases, with 8 bases spanning the gap. CDR3 nucleotides: TGTGCCATCAGTCCGGGGTCCTCCTACGAGCAGTACTTC. Translating gives CAISPGSSYEQYF.

This chain connects TRBV4-1 to TRBJ1-6, with 7 bases lining up with TRBD1. With V trimmed by 1 base and J by 7 bases, 7 bases remained unmatched. Germline assignment: CDR1 MGHRA and CDR2 YSYEKL. This CDR3 is built from 16 residues. In nucleotides, the CDR3 is TGCGCCAGCAGCCAAGTTGTGACAGGGACGAATTCACCCCTCCACTTT. This encodes CASSQVVTGTNSPLHF.

The gene calls are TRBV4-2 and TRBJ1-1; D gene uncertain. Germline CDR1 LGHNA, CDR2 YNFKEQ. The CDR3 loop spans 14 amino acids. The germline V and J ends were trimmed by 2 bases and 5 bases, with 12 bases remaining between them. The CDR3 nucleotides are TGTGCCAGCAGCCAACACCAGTCGCCAACTGAAGCTTTCTTT. Translation: CASSQHQSPTEAFF.

This clone has a single count. The chain recombines TRBV3-1 (or the pseudogene TRBV3-2) with TRBJ1-1; TRBD1 agrees at 7 bases. The J segment lost 5 bases and the V segment lost 3 bases, leaving 6 bases of the junction unmatched. Germline V gene sequence: CDR1 LGHDT, CDR2 YNNKEL (reference sequence). The CDR3 spans 14 residues. The CDR3 nucleotides read TGTGCCAGCAGCCACTTTCCGACAGGGACTGAAGCTTTCTTT. Residues: CASSHFPTGTEAFF.

The chain joins TRBV29-1 to TRBJ2-7, with 14 positions matching TRBD2. Trimming took 6 bases from V and 6 from J; bases not matched to a gene: 1. Germline V CDR1 and CDR2: SQVTM, ANQGSEA. This CDR3 comprises 12 residues. CDR3 region: CSVGLAGGEQYF. DNA of the CDR3: TGCAGCGTAGGACTAGCGGGAGGCGAGCAGTACTTC.

As DNA, the CDR3 is TGCAGCCCCGCCCGGGGACAGGGGGGAAACATTCAGTACTTC. Translating gives CSPARGQGGNIQYF. The chain uses TRBV29-1 and TRBJ2-4; 11 nucleotides line up with TRBD1. This CDR3 region has 14 residues. V lost 8 bases and J lost 6; bases outside the gene matches: 9. Germline loops: CDR1 SQVTM, CDR2 ANQGSEA.

Here the CDR3 DNA reads TGTGCCAGCAGCCGACTAAGCCGGACGGGAGGCTACACCTTC. It is translated as CASSRLSRTGGYTF. The chain uses TRBV14 and TRBJ1-2; D remains unclear. Germline V gene lookup returns CDR1 SGHDN and CDR2 FVKESK. This CDR3 spans 14 amino acids. Trimming removed 4 bases from V and 8 bases from J, with 17 bases in between.

The CDR3 spells CASSYTSGRAISSYNEQFF. CDR3 sequence (DNA): TGTGCCAGCAGCTATACTAGCGGGAGGGCCATCAGCTCCTACAATGAGCAGTTCTTC. This sequence joins TRBV7-2 and TRBJ2-1; 13 bases agree with TRBD2. Germline V gene data show CDR1 as SGHTA and CDR2 as FQGNSA. With V trimmed by 4 bases and J by 0 bases, 9 bases remained unmatched. This CDR3 is 19 amino acids long.

V is TRBV5-5 and J is TRBJ1-1, with 7 bases identical to TRBD1. The CDR3 has 14 amino acids. Germline V lookup: CDR1 SGHKS, CDR2 YYEKEE (reference sequence). V was clipped by 1 base and J by 8 bases; unmatched bases: 8. The CDR3 nucleotides are TGTGCCAGCAGCTTGTCGACAGGGTTCCCCGAAGCTTTCTTT. Translated: CASSLSTGFPEAFF.

V gene TRBV14 combines with J gene TRBJ2-5, with 10 bases aligning to TRBD2. CDR1 and CDR2 (germline): SGHDN, FVKESK. The CDR3 is 15 amino acids. V lost 4 bases to trimming and J lost 4 bases; unmatched junction nucleotides: 6. The CDR3 DNA is TGTGCCAGCAGCCGCGAACTAGCGGGACTAGAGACCCAGTACTTC. This encodes CASSRELAGLETQYF.

The J gene is TRBJ2-1, the V gene TRBV4-3; 11 nucleotides line up with TRBD2. The V gene end was trimmed by 3 bases and the J gene end by 8 bases; junction bases not matched to a gene: 9. The CDR3 consists of 16 residues. Germline V gene data show CDR1 as LGHNA and CDR2 as YSLEER. The CDR3 sequence: CASSQGGLAVGHEQFF. CDR3 sequence (DNA): TGCGCCAGCAGCCAGGGGGGACTAGCGGTGGGGCATGAGCAGTTCTTC.

The J gene is TRBJ2-4, the V gene TRBV27, with 7 bases matching TRBD2. Trimming cost V 1 base and J 7 bases; bases outside gene matches: 10. The CDR3 has 16 amino acids. Germline CDR1 MNHEY, CDR2 SMNVEV (reference sequence). CDR3 DNA: TGTGCCAGCAGTTTATTCGCGGGAGTCCCCTGGAACATTCAGTACTTC. Translated: CASSLFAGVPWNIQYF.

The chain joins TRBV12-3 or TRBV12-4 to TRBJ1-5; D is uncertain. Trimming pared 10 bases from V and 0 bases from J, leaving 10 bases between. The CDR3 loop spans 13 amino acids. The CDR3 region is CATGITSNQPQHF. The DNA for the CDR3 is TGTGCCACCGGGATAACTAGCAATCAGCCCCAGCATTTT.

The V gene is TRBV28, the J gene TRBJ2-1, with TRBD2 matching over 8 bases. The V and J ends lost 3 bases and 6 bases, in that order; junction bases with no gene match: 19. The germline gives CDR1 MDHEN, CDR2 SYDVKM. The CDR3 spans 19 residues. CDR3 region: CASSFIFGTAGGGGNEQFF. CDR3 DNA sequence: TGTGCCAGCAGTTTTATTTTTGGGACTGCGGGAGGAGGAGGCAATGAGCAGTTCTTC.

V and J are TRBV6-5 and TRBJ1-5, with 7 bases that match TRBD1. The V segment lost 6 bases and the J segment 1 base; nucleotides outside the gene matches: 6. CDR3 length: 15 amino acids. CDR1 is MNHEY and CDR2 is SVGAGI in the germline V gene. CDR3 DNA: TGTGCCAGCAGCCCCGACAGGGCCAGCAATCAGCCCCAGCATTTT. Translating it yields CASSPDRASNQPQHF.

The chain employs TRBV24-1 and TRBJ1-1, with 10 bases lining up with TRBD1. The CDR3 is 15 residues long. The ends lost 4 bases at V and 4 bases at J; junction bases unmatched: 5. The germline V gene has CDR1 KGHDR and CDR2 SFDVKD. The CDR3 DNA reads TGTGCCACCAGTGAGGCCGGGACAGGGGCCACTGAAGCTTTCTTT. Translating gives CATSEAGTGATEAFF.

This chain links TRBV14 with TRBJ1-6; 8 bases fit TRBD1. V lost 4 bases and J lost 10; bases outside the gene matches: 6. The CDR3 loop spans 14 amino acids. Germline V gene data show CDR1 as SGHDN and CDR2 as FVKESK. CDR3 DNA sequence: TGTGCCAGCAGCCTAACAGGGGGAGGCTCACCCCTCCACTTT. Protein sequence: CASSLTGGGSPLHF.

The genes are TRBV11-2 and TRBJ1-4; D is ambiguous. Between the trimmed V and J ends, which lost 1 base and 5 bases, there was a span of 17 bases. The germline CDR1 and CDR2 sequences are SGHAT and FQNNGV. CDR3 size: 17 residues. The CDR3 sequence is CASSLAAIGVVNEKLFF. The CDR3 bases are TGTGCCAGCAGCTTAGCCGCGATCGGGGTCGTAAATGAAAAACTGTTTTTT.

This sequence joins TRBV27 and TRBJ1-4, with a possible D match to TRBD1 (5 bases). This CDR3 region has 13 residues. Trimming left V 6 bases short and J 6 bases short, with 11 bases between. From germline, CDR1 is MNHEY and CDR2 SMNVEV (reference sequence). The CDR3 DNA sequence: TGTGCCAGCAGGGGGGGGTTCCATGAAAAACTGTTTTTT. Translation gives CASRGGFHEKLFF.

V and J are TRBV4-1 and TRBJ1-2, with D perhaps TRBD1 (5 bases). V dropped 3 bases and J dropped 0 bases, with 11 bases sitting between them. There are 15 residues in the CDR3. The germline CDR1 and CDR2 sequences are MGHRA and YSYEKL. The CDR3: CASSHTPGTNYGYTF. The DNA of the CDR3 is TGCGCCAGCAGCCATACTCCAGGGACTAACTATGGCTACACCTTC.

J is TRBJ1-2 and V is TRBV12-3 or TRBV12-4; possibly TRBD1 for D (5 bases). The V end lost 3 bases, the J end lost 8 bases, and 7 bases lay between the germline ends. CDR3 size: 11 residues. In DNA form, the CDR3 reads TGTGCCAGCAGTTTTTCAGGGGGCTACACCTTC. Its translation: CASSFSGGYTF.

The rearrangement links TRBV9 to TRBJ1-2; TRBD1 aligns across 7 bases. Trimming at V came to 0 bases and at J to 5 bases, leaving 10 bases not matched to a gene. The CDR3 loop spans 16 amino acids. Germline CDR1 reads SGDLS; CDR2 reads YYNGEE. The CDR3 protein is CASSVEVGDRSYGYTF. CDR3 nucleotides: TGTGCCAGCAGCGTAGAGGTAGGGGACAGAAGTTATGGCTACACCTTC.

The chain employs TRBV4-3 and TRBJ2-1; 7 nucleotides match TRBD1. The CDR3 contains 16 residues. The V segment lost 1 base and the J segment 0 bases; nucleotides outside the gene matches: 3. Germline assignment: CDR1 LGHNA and CDR2 YSLEER. CDR3 amino acids: CASSQVTGLSYNEQFF. CDR3 in DNA: TGCGCCAGCAGCCAAGTGACAGGGCTCTCCTACAATGAGCAGTTCTTC.